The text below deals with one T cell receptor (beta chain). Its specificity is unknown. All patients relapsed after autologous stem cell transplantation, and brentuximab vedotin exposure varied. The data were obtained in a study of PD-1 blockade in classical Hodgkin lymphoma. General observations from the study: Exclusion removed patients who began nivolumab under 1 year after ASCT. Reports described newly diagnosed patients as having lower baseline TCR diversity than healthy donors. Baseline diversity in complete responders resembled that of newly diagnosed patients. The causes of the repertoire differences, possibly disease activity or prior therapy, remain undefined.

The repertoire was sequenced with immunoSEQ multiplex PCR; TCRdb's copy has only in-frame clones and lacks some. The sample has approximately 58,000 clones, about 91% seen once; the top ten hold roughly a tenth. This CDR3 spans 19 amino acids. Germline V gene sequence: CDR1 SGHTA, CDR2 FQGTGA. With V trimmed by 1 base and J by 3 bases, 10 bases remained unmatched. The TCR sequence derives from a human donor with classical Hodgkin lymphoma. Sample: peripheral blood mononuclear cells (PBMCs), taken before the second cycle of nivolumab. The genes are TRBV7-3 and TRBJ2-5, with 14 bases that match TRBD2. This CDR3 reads CASSLKPSRTSGGKETQYF. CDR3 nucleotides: TGTGCCAGCAGCTTAAAGCCCTCACGGACTAGCGGGGGGAAAGAGACCCAGTACTTC.